The 31 T cell receptor beta chains given below trace back to one sample, sequenced in a study of neurological immune-mediated disorders. TCRdb fed the 5' RACE reads into MiXCR, producing one record per CDR3 protein. The sample consists of under 90,000 distinct CDR3 sequences, about 9.4% of them appearing once. The specimen sequenced was PBMCs. These receptors all come from a man in his fifties or sixties in good health.

There are many counts of this clonotype. The chain links TRBV10-3 to TRBJ2-5; TRBD2 is a possible D gene (6 bases). V was trimmed by 0 bases and J by 1 base, leaving 9 bases between them. In germline, CDR1 is ENHRY, CDR2 SYGVKD. This CDR3 spans 15 amino acids. The CDR3 here is CAISESSLAQETQYF. In DNA, the CDR3 is TGTGCCATCAGTGAGTCGTCACTAGCCCAAGAGACCCAGTACTTC.

This clonotype was picked up many times. The chain employs TRBV28 and TRBJ2-3; 7 nucleotides match TRBD2. Germline CDR1 MDHEN, CDR2 SYDVKM. The trim removed 1 base at V and 0 bases at J, leaving 4 bases unmatched. The CDR3 has 16 amino acids. CDR3 sequence reads: CASSLSGGLSTDTQYF. The CDR3 nucleotides read TGTGCCAGCAGTTTATCGGGAGGCCTGAGCACAGATACGCAGTATTTT. Full variable domain (remainder filled in from reference TRBV28 and TRBJ2-3): DVKVTQSSRYLVKRTGEKVFLECVQDMDHENMFWYRQDPGLGLRLIYFSYDVKMKEKGDIPEGYSVSREKKERFSLILESASTNQTSMYLCASSLSGGLSTDTQYFGPGTRLTVL.

This clonotype was seen at least ten times. The chain has TRBV5-1 and TRBJ1-4; D ambiguous. Germline V gene data show CDR1 as SGHRS and CDR2 as YFSETQ. Trimming took 0 bases from V and 4 from J, leaving 7 bases between them. The CDR3 is 14 residues long. This CDR3 reads CASSLGAGNEKLFF. Here the CDR3 DNA reads TGCGCCAGCAGCTTGGGGGCCGGTAATGAAAAACTGTTTTTT.

This clonotype has ten or more counts. The chain combines TRBV5-1 with TRBJ2-3; 9 bases fit TRBD1. Germline CDR1 reads SGHRS; CDR2 reads YFSETQ. CDR3 length: 16 amino acids. V was pared by 3 bases and J by 4 bases, with 9 bases of the junction left unmatched. CDR3 protein: CASSSTTGGRADTQYF. In DNA, the CDR3 is TGCGCCAGCAGCTCCACGACAGGGGGGAGAGCAGATACGCAGTATTTT.

This clonotype was recorded at least ten times. The chain employs TRBV5-1 and TRBJ1-4; tentatively, D is TRBD1 (5 bases). Germline CDR1 is SGHRS and CDR2 is YFSETQ. The V and J ends lost 4 bases and 6 bases respectively, with 16 bases between them. The length of the CDR3 is 15 residues. Here the CDR3 DNA reads TGCGCCAGCAGCGCCTCCGGGACGGTTGATGAAAAACTGTTTTTT. Translated, it gives CASSASGTVDEKLFF.

In its sample, this clonotype was seen many times. This chain uses TRBV5-1 with TRBJ1-2; 10 positions match TRBD1. The CDR3 consists of 15 residues. Unmatched junction bases numbered 9, after V lost 3 bases and J lost 7 bases. CDR1 is SGHRS and CDR2 is YFSETQ in the germline V gene. The CDR3 loop is CASSSTGTGVSGYTF. The CDR3 DNA reads TGCGCCAGCAGCTCCACCGGGACAGGGGTTTCTGGCTACACCTTC. Complete variable domain (other parts from reference TRBV5-1 and TRBJ1-2): KAGVTQTPRYLIKTRGQQVTLSCSPISGHRSVSWYQQTPGQGLQFLFEYFSETQRNKGNFPGRFSGRQFSNSRSEMNVSTLELGDSALYLCASSSTGTGVSGYTFGSGTRLTVV.

In its sample, this clonotype was seen many times. The rearrangement links TRBV5-1 to TRBJ2-1, with 10 bases aligning to TRBD2. The CDR3 is 16 amino acids. J was trimmed by 9 bases and V by 3 bases; bases with no gene match: 12. Germline V gene sequence: CDR1 SGHRS, CDR2 YFSETQ. CDR3 in amino acids: CASSSDLAGDRGEQFF. The DNA of the CDR3 is TGCGCCAGCAGCTCCGACCTAGCGGGGGACCGGGGTGAGCAGTTCTTC.

Notes on this clonotype: A much bigger clone sits one base away, suggesting this may be a read error. V gene TRBV12-5 combines with J gene TRBJ2-5; a weak D match, TRBD1 (6 bases). Germline V gene data show CDR1 as LGHNT and CDR2 as FRNRAP. The CDR3 loop spans 12 amino acids. Trimming shortened V by 7 bases and J by 8 bases, and 14 bases separated the two germline ends. The CDR3 reads CASARGGGTQYF. CDR3 DNA sequence: TGTGCTAGTGCCAGGGGCGGTGGTACCCAGTACTTC.

Many counts were recorded for this clonotype. The chain joins TRBV12-3 or TRBV12-4 to TRBJ2-1; TRBD2 matches 10 bases. The CDR3 has 14 residues. The V and J ends lost 10 bases and 7 bases, in that order; junction bases with no gene match: 10. This CDR3 is CATARGLASNEQFF. The DNA for the CDR3 is TGTGCCACCGCCCGGGGACTAGCGTCGAATGAGCAGTTCTTC.

This clonotype was seen repeatedly, ten times or more. This chain links TRBV5-1 with TRBJ2-1, with D unclear. V was pared by 0 bases and J by 5 bases, with 6 bases between. In germline, CDR1 is SGHRS, CDR2 YFSETQ. The CDR3 loop spans 13 amino acids. The CDR3, as DNA: TGCGCCAGCAGCTTGGGGGCCGACAATGAGCAGTTCTTC. As protein: CASSLGADNEQFF. Together with reference TRBV5-1 and TRBJ2-1, the CDR3 gives the full variable domain: KAGVTQTPRYLIKTRGQQVTLSCSPISGHRSVSWYQQTPGQGLQFLFEYFSETQRNKGNFPGRFSGRQFSNSRSEMNVSTLELGDSALYLCASSLGADNEQFFGPGTRLTVL.

This clonotype was counted many times. V and J are TRBV7-2 and TRBJ2-7; D gene unclear. Germline V gives CDR1 SGHTA, CDR2 FQGNSA. V was trimmed by 4 bases and J by 7 bases, leaving 8 bases between them. The CDR3 sequence is 11 residues long. This CDR3 reads CASSSRREQYF. DNA for the CDR3: TGTGCCAGCAGCTCCCGGAGAGAGCAGTACTTC.

This clonotype occurred many times. The chain uses TRBV13 and TRBJ2-3; 7 bases are a match to TRBD2. Trimming took 5 bases from V and 4 from J; bases not matched to a gene: 6. The CDR3 length is 14 residues. Germline-derived CDR1 and CDR2 are PRHDT and FYEKMQ (reference sequence). The CDR3 protein is CASSPRLAADTQYF. In DNA, the CDR3 is TGTGCCAGCAGCCCCCGACTAGCTGCAGATACGCAGTATTTT.

This clonotype was counted at least ten times. This chain uses TRBV10-3 with TRBJ1-3, with D possibly matching TRBD1 (6 bases). CDR1 ENHRY and CDR2 SYGVKD come from the germline V gene. This CDR3 region has 15 residues. V lost 6 bases and J 2 bases, leaving 14 bases between the germline ends. Here the CDR3 reads CAIRPTGLTGNTIYF. CDR3 coding DNA: TGTGCCATCAGGCCGACAGGTCTTACTGGAAACACCATATATTTT.

This clonotype was seen repeatedly, ten times or more. The V and J genes are TRBV20-1 and TRBJ2-1; 10 bases map to TRBD2. Trimming cost V 5 bases and J 9 bases; bases outside gene matches: 13. CDR3 size: 15 residues. Germline V gene data show CDR1 as DFQATT and CDR2 as SNEGSKA (reference sequence). In DNA form, the CDR3 reads TGCAGTGCTTACATCCTAGCGGGAGACCAACGTGAGCAGTTCTTC. This encodes CSAYILAGDQREQFF.

At least ten counts were recorded for this clonotype. The chain employs TRBV12-3 or TRBV12-4 and TRBJ1-2; a possible D gene is TRBD1 (6 bases). CDR3 size: 14 residues. V was trimmed by 6 bases and J by 4 bases, leaving 15 bases between them. CDR3 sequence reads: CASSRGGQTYGYTF. The CDR3 DNA follows: TGTGCCAGCAGCCGTGGAGGACAGACCTATGGCTACACCTTC.

In its sample, this clonotype was seen many times. V gene TRBV2 combines with J gene TRBJ2-3, with a tentative D call TRBD2 (5 bases). V shed 4 bases and J shed 8 bases, with 13 bases lying between them. Germline CDR1 and CDR2: SNHLY and FYNNEI. The CDR3 has 13 amino acids. For the CDR3, the DNA is TGTGCCAGCAGTGGGACGGGGTCGGGTACGCAGTATTTT. Its translation: CASSGTGSGTQYF.

This clonotype was counted many times. The chain links TRBV18 to TRBJ2-2; D ambiguous. V was pared by 3 bases and J by 4 bases, with 12 bases between. CDR1 and CDR2 (germline): KGHSH, LQKENI. The CDR3 is made up of 15 amino acids. The CDR3 spells CASSPRAVPTGELFF. The CDR3 DNA follows: TGTGCCAGCTCACCTAGGGCAGTTCCCACCGGGGAGCTGTTTTTT.

Here the CDR3 reads CASRRPGQGGVAALPLFF. CDR3 bases: TGTGCCAGCAGACGGCCGGGACAGGGTGGAGTAGCCGCCTTACCGCTGTTTTTT. This chain joins TRBV28 and TRBJ2-2; TRBD1 agrees at 9 bases. Germline V gene data show CDR1 as MDHEN and CDR2 as SYDVKM. J lost 13 bases, V lost 6 bases, and 24 bases had no gene match. The CDR3 covers 18 residues.

This clonotype was counted ten times or more. The chain is built from TRBV12-3 or TRBV12-4 and TRBJ2-3; 7 bases are a match to TRBD2. V lost 6 bases and J lost 5; bases outside the gene matches: 8. The length of the CDR3 is 14 residues. Written as DNA, the CDR3 is TGTGCCAGCAGAACCGGGACTAAAATAGATACGCAGTATTTT. This sequence encodes CASRTGTKIDTQYF.

In its sample, this clonotype was seen many times. The V gene is TRBV12-3 or TRBV12-4, the J gene TRBJ1-1, with D possibly being TRBD1 (6 bases). CDR3 size: 14 residues. Trimming pared 6 bases from V and 1 base from J, leaving 12 bases between. The CDR3 is CASSEQGPNTEAFF. Written as DNA, the CDR3 is TGTGCCAGCAGCGAACAGGGACCGAACACTGAAGCTTTCTTT.

This clonotype was seen many times. The chain uses TRBV4-1 and TRBJ1-1, with 7 bases identical to TRBD1. V lost 2 bases, J lost 5 bases, and 8 bases stayed unmatched. This CDR3 comprises 15 residues. CDR1 and CDR2 (germline): MGHRA, YSYEKL. The CDR3: CASSQTQGRGTEAFF. CDR3 DNA: TGCGCCAGCAGCCAAACACAGGGGCGAGGGACTGAAGCTTTCTTT.

J is TRBJ2-1 and V is TRBV10-2; D is possibly TRBD2 (5 bases). Looked up from germline, CDR1 is WSHSY and CDR2 is SAAADI. Trimming cost V 8 bases and J 2 bases, with 16 bases left between them. The CDR3 runs 15 residues. CDR3 loop: CASLKGLETYNEQFF. The DNA for the CDR3 is TGCGCCAGCCTAAAAGGACTCGAGACCTACAATGAGCAGTTCTTC.

This clonotype was picked up many times. This chain links TRBV5-1 with TRBJ2-7, with D uncertain. This CDR3 comprises 12 residues. Germline V gene lookup returns CDR1 SGHRS and CDR2 YFSETQ. Trimming stripped 0 bases from V and 7 bases from J, with 8 bases between. CDR3 sequence (DNA): TGCGCCAGCAGCTTGGATCCTCTGGAGCAGTACTTC. Its translation is CASSLDPLEQYF. The full variable domain, with the rest looked up from reference TRBV5-1 and TRBJ2-7, is KAGVTQTPRYLIKTRGQQVTLSCSPISGHRSVSWYQQTPGQGLQFLFEYFSETQRNKGNFPGRFSGRQFSNSRSEMNVSTLELGDSALYLCASSLDPLEQYFGPGTRLTVT.

This clonotype was observed at least ten times. The chain uses TRBV28 and TRBJ2-4; possibly TRBD1 for D (6 bases). The germline gives CDR1 MDHEN, CDR2 SYDVKM. The V end was cut by 2 bases, the J end by 6 bases, with 11 bases between. The CDR3 runs to 14 residues. The CDR3 DNA reads TGTGCCAGCAGTTTACCGTCGACAGGAAACATTCAGTACTTC. Residues: CASSLPSTGNIQYF.

This clonotype has ten or more counts. This chain connects TRBV4-1 to TRBJ1-5, with D tentatively TRBD1 (6 bases). V was shortened by 1 base and J by 6 bases, with 13 bases between the two germline ends. Germline CDR1 reads MGHRA; CDR2 reads YSYEKL. This CDR3 is 15 amino acids long. CDR3 loop: CASSQVPGDGQPQHF. The CDR3 DNA reads as TGCGCCAGCAGCCAAGTTCCAGGGGACGGTCAGCCCCAGCATTTT.

This clonotype was observed at least ten times. The V and J genes are TRBV4-1 and TRBJ2-4; 9 nucleotides align to TRBD2. V trimming: 0 bases; J trimming: 5 bases; junction bases outside the gene matches: 8. CDR1 is MGHRA, CDR2 YSYEKL, per germline. The CDR3 covers 17 residues. The CDR3 sequence is CASSQDPSGRSENIQYF. The CDR3 DNA follows: TGCGCCAGCAGCCAAGATCCCAGCGGGAGGTCTGAAAACATTCAGTACTTC.

This clonotype was picked up many times. V gene TRBV27 combines with J gene TRBJ2-3, with D hard to call. CDR1 and CDR2 (germline): MNHEY, SMNVEV (reference sequence). The CDR3 has 16 amino acids. V was shortened by 2 bases and J by 0 bases, with 12 bases between the two germline ends. As DNA, the CDR3 is TGTGCCAGCAGTTTACTTCGCGGAATTAGCACAGATACGCAGTATTTT. Its protein product is CASSLLRGISTDTQYF.

This clonotype appeared many times. The chain combines TRBV10-3 with TRBJ2-1; tentatively, D is TRBD1 or TRBD2 (5 bases each). The CDR3 spans 16 residues. V lost 0 bases to trimming and J lost 0 bases, with 9 bases between them. Germline values: CDR1 ENHRY, CDR2 SYGVKD. The CDR3 DNA follows: TGTGCCATCAGTGAGTCTTCAGGGAGCTCCTACAATGAGCAGTTCTTC. Protein sequence: CAISESSGSSYNEQFF.

This clonotype showed up many times. This chain joins TRBV7-9 and TRBJ2-7, with 12 bases lining up with TRBD2. The CDR3 is 16 residues long. J gave up 6 bases and V 3 bases, and 9 bases lay outside the gene matches. Germline CDR1 is SEHNR and CDR2 is FQNEAQ (reference sequence). The CDR3 nucleotides are TGTGCCAGCAGCTTCCGAACCACTAGCGGGAGGCCCGAGCAGTACTTC. This sequence encodes CASSFRTTSGRPEQYF. Full variable domain (remainder filled in from reference TRBV7-9 and TRBJ2-7): DTGVSQNPRHKITKRGQNVTFRCDPISEHNRLYWYRQTLGQGPEFLTYFQNEAQLEKSRLLSDRFSAERPKGSFSTLEIQRTEQGDSAMYLCASSFRTTSGRPEQYFGPGTRLTVT.

The sample holds many counts of this clonotype. CDR3 residues: CASSLTRKNIQYF. The CDR3 coding sequence is TGTGCCAGCAGCCTGACGAGAAAAAACATTCAGTACTTC. This sequence joins TRBV12-3 or TRBV12-4 and TRBJ2-4; unclear D gene. Trimming took off 6 bases at V and 4 bases at J, with 10 bases between the two ends. The CDR3 extends over 13 amino acids.

This clonotype has at least ten counts. This chain connects TRBV29-1 to TRBJ2-5, with D unclear. V lost 4 bases and J 4 bases, leaving 7 bases between the germline ends. CDR1 is SQVTM, CDR2 ANQGSEA, per germline. The CDR3 loop spans 11 amino acids. In DNA form, the CDR3 reads TGCAGCGTTGGCAGCCGAGAGACCCAGTACTTC. Translation gives CSVGSRETQYF. The full variable domain, rest sourced from reference TRBV29-1 and TRBJ2-5, is SAVISQKPSRDICQRGTSLTIQCQVDSQVTMMFWYRQQPGQSLTLIATANQGSEATYESGFVIDKFPISRPNLTFSTLTVSNMSPEDSSIYLCSVGSRETQYFGPGTRLLVL.